A selection of T cell receptor beta chains follows, all from one sample in a study of CD4 T cells in relation to SARS-CoV-2 and coronaviruses. These receptors' antigens are unknown. The data were produced by immunoSEQ multiplex PCR, yet TCRdb's version contains in-frame clones alone and is incomplete. The table shows around 25,000 clones, with more than 60% occurring only once. Sample: CD4+ T cells from PBMCs, cultured in vitro. The receptors originated from a human donor in good health. Each CDR3 is given with its conserved first and last residue. A D gene is named only where the DNA matches it firmly. Not all rows give a size; the values are once, few, many and, for expanded clones, a class.

clone size,V gene,J gene,D gene,CDR3 protein,CDR3 DNA
-,TRBV25-1,TRBJ1-4,-,CASSELFGPGEKLFF,TGTGCCAGCAGTGAATTGTTCGGGCCGGGGGAAAAACTGTTTTTT
-,TRBV5-1,TRBJ2-3,TRBD2,CASRSSGGTDTQYF,TGCGCCAGCAGGTCTAGCGGGGGCACAGATACGCAGTATTTT
-,TRBV2,TRBJ2-5,TRBD2,CASSGLAGGETQYF,TGTGCCAGCAGTGGCCTAGCGGGGGGGGAGACCCAGTACTTC
-,TRBV18,TRBJ1-2,-,CASSEDGEVNYGYTF,TGTGCCAGCTCCGAAGACGGAGAGGTTAACTATGGCTACACCTTC
-,TRBV10-3,TRBJ2-3,TRBD1,CATRAETGTDTQYF,TGTGCCACCCGGGCTGAGACAGGGACAGATACGCAGTATTTT
-,TRBV27,TRBJ2-5,-,CASSSAGPGTQYF,TGTGCCAGCAGTTCGGCAGGCCCGGGGACCCAGTACTTC
-,TRBV7-7,TRBJ2-5,-,CASSDPGRGQETQYF,TGTGCTAGCAGTGACCCTGGTAGGGGCCAAGAGACCCAGTACTTC
few,TRBV11-2,TRBJ1-6,-,CASSLENRVFSPLHF,TGTGCCAGCAGCTTAGAAAACAGGGTGTTTTCACCCCTCCACTTT
-,TRBV7-3,TRBJ2-1,TRBD2,CASSLTLAGGPEFF,TGTGCCAGCAGCTTAACGTTAGCGGGAGGGCCGGAGTTCTTC
-,TRBV19,TRBJ2-1,TRBD1,CASSGDSGTATYNEQFF,TGTGCCAGTAGTGGAGATTCTGGGACAGCTACATACAATGAGCAGTTCTTC
-,TRBV29-1,TRBJ2-7,TRBD1,CSDVKGDRWALGYF,TGCAGCGACGTCAAGGGGGACAGGTGGGCCCTAGGGTACTTC
-,TRBV7-9,TRBJ1-3,-,CASSFFPRGPTSGNTIYF,TGTGCCAGCAGCTTTTTTCCTCGGGGGCCAACCTCTGGAAACACCATATATTTT
-,TRBV29-1,TRBJ2-1,TRBD2,CSATLAGGVNEQFF,TGCAGCGCGACTCTAGCGGGAGGGGTAAATGAGCAGTTCTTC
-,TRBV27,TRBJ1-3,-,CASSQGSGNTIYF,TGTGCCAGCAGTCAGGGGTCTGGAAACACCATATATTTT
-,TRBV7-9,TRBJ1-1,-,CASSLGGMNTEAFF,TGTGCCAGCAGCTTAGGGGGGATGAACACTGAAGCTTTCTTT
-,TRBV5-4,TRBJ1-1,-,CASSLRAGRDTEAFF,TGTGCCAGCAGCTTGCGGGCAGGGCGGGACACTGAAGCTTTCTTT
few,TRBV3-1/TRBV3-2,TRBJ1-6,-,CASSVRDNSPLHF,TGTGCCAGCAGCGTCCGGGATAATTCACCCCTCCACTTT
-,TRBV19,TRBJ2-7,TRBD2,CASSLLAWGGEQYF,TGTGCCAGTAGTTTACTAGCGTGGGGAGGAGAGCAGTACTTC